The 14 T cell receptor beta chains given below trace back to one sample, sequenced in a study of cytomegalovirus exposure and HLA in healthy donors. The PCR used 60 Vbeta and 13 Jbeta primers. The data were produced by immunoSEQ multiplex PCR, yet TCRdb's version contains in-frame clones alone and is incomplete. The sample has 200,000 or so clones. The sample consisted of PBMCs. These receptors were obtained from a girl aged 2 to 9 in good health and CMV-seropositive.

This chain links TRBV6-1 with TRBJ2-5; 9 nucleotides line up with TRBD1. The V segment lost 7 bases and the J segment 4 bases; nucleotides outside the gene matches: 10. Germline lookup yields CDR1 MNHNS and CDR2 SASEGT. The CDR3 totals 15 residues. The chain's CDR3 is CASKWEKTGGETQYF. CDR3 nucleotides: TGTGCCAGCAAGTGGGAGAAGACAGGGGGAGAGACCCAGTACTTC.

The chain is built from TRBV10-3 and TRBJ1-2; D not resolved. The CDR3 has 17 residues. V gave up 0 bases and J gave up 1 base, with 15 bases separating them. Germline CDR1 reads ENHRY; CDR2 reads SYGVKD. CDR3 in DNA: TGTGCCATCAGTGAGTCTGAGCTAGGTACCAGTAACTATGGCTACACCTTC. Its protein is CAISESELGTSNYGYTF.

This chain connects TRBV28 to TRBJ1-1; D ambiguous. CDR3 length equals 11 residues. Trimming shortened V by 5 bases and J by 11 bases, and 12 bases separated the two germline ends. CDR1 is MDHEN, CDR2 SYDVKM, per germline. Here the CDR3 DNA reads TGTGCCAGCAGTGCGGGATTTGTGGCTTTCTTT. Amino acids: CASSAGFVAFF.

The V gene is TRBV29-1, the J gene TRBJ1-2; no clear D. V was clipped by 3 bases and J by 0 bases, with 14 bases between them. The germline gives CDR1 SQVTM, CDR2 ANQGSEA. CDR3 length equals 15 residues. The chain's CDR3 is CSVEVSAGPNYGYTF. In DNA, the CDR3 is TGCAGCGTTGAGGTCAGCGCGGGCCCTAACTATGGCTACACCTTC.

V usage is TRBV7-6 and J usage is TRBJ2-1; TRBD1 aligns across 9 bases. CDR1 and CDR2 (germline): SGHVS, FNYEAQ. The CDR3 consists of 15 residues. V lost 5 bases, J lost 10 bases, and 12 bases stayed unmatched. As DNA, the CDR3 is TGTGCCAGCAGCGACGACAGGGGGATTCGATGGGAGCAGTTCTTC. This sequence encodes CASSDDRGIRWEQFF.

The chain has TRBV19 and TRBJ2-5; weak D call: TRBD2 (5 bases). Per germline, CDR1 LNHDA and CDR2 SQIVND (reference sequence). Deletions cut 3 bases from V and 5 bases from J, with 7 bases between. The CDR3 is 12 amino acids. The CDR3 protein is CASSMTGETQYF. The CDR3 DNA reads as TGTGCCAGTAGTATGACGGGGGAGACCCAGTACTTC.

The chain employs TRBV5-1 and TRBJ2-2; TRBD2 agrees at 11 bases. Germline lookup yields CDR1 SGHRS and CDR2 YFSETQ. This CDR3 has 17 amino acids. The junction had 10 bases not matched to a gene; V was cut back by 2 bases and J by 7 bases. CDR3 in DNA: TGCGCCAGCAGCTTCCAGACTAGCGGGAAACGGGGCGGGGAGCTGTTTTTT. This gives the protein CASSFQTSGKRGGELFF.

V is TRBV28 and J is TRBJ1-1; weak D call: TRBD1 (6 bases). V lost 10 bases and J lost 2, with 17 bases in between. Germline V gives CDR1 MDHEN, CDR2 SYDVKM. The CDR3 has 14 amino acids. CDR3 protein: CAIGRAGANTEAFF. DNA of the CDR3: TGTGCCATTGGAAGGGCAGGGGCAAACACTGAAGCTTTCTTT.

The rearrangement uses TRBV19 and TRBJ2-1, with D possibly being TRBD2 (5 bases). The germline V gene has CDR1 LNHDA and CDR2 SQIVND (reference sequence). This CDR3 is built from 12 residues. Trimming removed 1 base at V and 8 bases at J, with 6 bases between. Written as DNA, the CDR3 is TGTGCCAGTAGTATAGGGAGGTATGAGCAGTTCTTC. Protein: CASSIGRYEQFF.

The CDR3 DNA reads as TGCGCCAGCAGCCTTAACCCCGGGACTAGCGAGGAGACCCAGTACTTC. The encoded protein is CASSLNPGTSEETQYF. The chain has TRBV4-1 and TRBJ2-5; 10 nucleotides match TRBD2. Germline loops: CDR1 MGHRA, CDR2 YSYEKL. With 4 bases clipped from V and 5 bases from J, the junction kept 10 bases outside the gene matches. The CDR3 sequence is 16 residues long.

Written as DNA, the CDR3 is TGTGCCAGCAGCTTAGGGGAGTGGGGAGAAGCTTTCTTT. Translation gives CASSLGEWGEAFF. The chain uses TRBV11-3 and TRBJ1-1, with D hard to call. The germline gives CDR1 SGHNT, CDR2 YENEEA. V was trimmed by 1 base and J by 8 bases, leaving 11 bases between them. CDR3 length: 13 residues. The whole variable domain, filled in from reference TRBV11-3 and TRBJ1-1, reads EAGVVQSPRYKIIEKKQPVAFWCNPISGHNTLYWYLQNLGQGPELLIRYENEEAVDDSQLPKDRFSAERLKGVDSTLKIQPAELGDSAVYLCASSLGEWGEAFFGQGTRLTVV.

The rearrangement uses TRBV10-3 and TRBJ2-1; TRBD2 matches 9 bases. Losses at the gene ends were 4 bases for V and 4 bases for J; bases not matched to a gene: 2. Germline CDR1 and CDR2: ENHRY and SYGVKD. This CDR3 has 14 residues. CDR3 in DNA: TGTGCCATCAGTGGACTAGCGGAATACAATGAGCAGTTCTTC. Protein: CAISGLAEYNEQFF.

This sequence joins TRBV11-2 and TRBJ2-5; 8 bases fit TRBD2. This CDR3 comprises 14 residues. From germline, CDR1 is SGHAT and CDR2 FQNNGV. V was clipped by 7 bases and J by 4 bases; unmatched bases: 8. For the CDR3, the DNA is TGTGCCAGCACCCCGAGCGGGAGTCTAGAGACCCAGTACTTC. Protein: CASTPSGSLETQYF.

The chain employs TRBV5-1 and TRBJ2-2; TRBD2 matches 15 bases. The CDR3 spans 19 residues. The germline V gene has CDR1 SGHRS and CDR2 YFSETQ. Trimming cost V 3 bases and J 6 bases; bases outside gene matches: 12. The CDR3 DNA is TGCGCCAGCAGCTCAGGACTAGCGGGAGGGCCGAGGTTTTCCGGGGAGCTGTTTTTT. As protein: CASSSGLAGGPRFSGELFF.